The entry below gives a single T cell receptor beta chain sequence along with its context. The antigen remains unidentified. Profiling relied on immunoSEQ multiplex PCR, and the TCRdb table lists in-frame clones only, not all of them. Here the sample spans roughly 24,000 clones, 70% to 85% being singletons. This sample was taken from a study of T cells in narcolepsy. Study observations and caveats: Blood of same and different patients, but not healthy controls, reportedly held recurring autoreactive clonotypes. HCRT-specific and TRIB2-specific autoreactive clonotypes appeared among same-patient CSF and blood CD4+ clonotypes.

Germline loops: CDR1 LGHNA, CDR2 YSLEER. With V trimmed by 4 bases and J by 3 bases, 6 bases remained unmatched. The CDR3 totals 18 residues. This chain joins TRBV4-3 and TRBJ2-2, with 15 bases aligning to TRBD2. The specimen sequenced was memory (CD45RA-) CD4+ T cells from blood. This TCR came from a human donor in good health. Here the CDR3 reads CASSLGLAGGPDTGELFF. In DNA, the CDR3 is TGCGCCAGCAGCCTAGGACTAGCGGGGGGGCCGGACACCGGGGAGCTGTTTTTT.